Presented here are 6 T cell receptor beta chains from one specimen sequenced in a study of shared clonotypes between healthy human individuals. The table came from immunoSEQ multiplex PCR; TCRdb's copy has only in-frame clones and leaves some out. The table records 700,000 or so clones, about 78% of them present only once. The sequenced sample was memory CD4+ T cells sorted from blood. Specified subset: CD45RA-negative fraction. Receptors originate from a woman in her 30s in good health.

The chain carries TRBV11-2 and TRBJ1-3; the D is unclear. CDR3 size: 16 residues. In germline, CDR1 is SGHAT, CDR2 FQNNGV. Trimming took off 2 bases at V and 0 bases at J, with 11 bases between the two ends. The CDR3 nucleotides are TGTGCCAGCAGCTTAAATCCCCAGACCTCTGGAAACACCATATATTTT. This translates into CASSLNPQTSGNTIYF.

J is TRBJ2-3 and V is TRBV5-1; the D is unclear. The germline CDR1 and CDR2 sequences are SGHRS and YFSETQ. The V gene lost 6 bases and the J gene lost 1 base, with 15 bases spanning the gap. This CDR3 has 15 residues. The CDR3 DNA sequence: TGCGCCAGCACCCGTCCCCAGGCCGGCACAGATACGCAGTATTTT. Residues: CASTRPQAGTDTQYF.

The rearrangement links TRBV6-1 to TRBJ2-7; TRBD2 might be the D (6 bases). Germline CDR1 and CDR2: MNHNS and SASEGT. V was cut by 8 bases and J by 6 bases, with 17 bases left in between. This CDR3 comprises 13 residues. CDR3 protein: CASGGTWISEQYF. CDR3 DNA: TGTGCCAGCGGGGGGACTTGGATCTCCGAGCAGTACTTC.

The genes are TRBV5-1 and TRBJ1-4, with TRBD1 identical over 8 bases. This CDR3 has 17 amino acids. The V gene's germline CDR1 is SGHRS and CDR2 YFSETQ. V lost 2 bases, J lost 7 bases, and 13 bases stayed unmatched. The CDR3 DNA reads TGCGCCAGCAGCTTCTCCCCCCCTCTTGGACAGGGTGAAAAACTGTTTTTT. Translated: CASSFSPPLGQGEKLFF.

The chain is built from TRBV28 and TRBJ2-7; a weak D match, TRBD1 (6 bases). V dropped 5 bases and J dropped 5 bases, with 16 bases sitting between them. From germline, CDR1 is MDHEN and CDR2 SYDVKM. The CDR3 loop spans 14 amino acids. CDR3 amino acids: CASSRTGLRDEQYF. For the CDR3, the DNA is TGTGCCAGCAGTCGAACAGGGTTGAGGGACGAGCAGTACTTC.

This clone appeared a few times. The CDR3: CASSPGLVGELFF. CDR3 DNA: TGTGCCAGCAGCCCCGGGCTGGTCGGGGAGCTGTTTTTT. The chain uses TRBV7-2 and TRBJ2-2; no firm D call. Germline V gene lookup returns CDR1 SGHTA and CDR2 FQGNSA. The V gene lost 5 bases and the J gene lost 7 bases, with 11 bases spanning the gap. This CDR3 has 13 amino acids.